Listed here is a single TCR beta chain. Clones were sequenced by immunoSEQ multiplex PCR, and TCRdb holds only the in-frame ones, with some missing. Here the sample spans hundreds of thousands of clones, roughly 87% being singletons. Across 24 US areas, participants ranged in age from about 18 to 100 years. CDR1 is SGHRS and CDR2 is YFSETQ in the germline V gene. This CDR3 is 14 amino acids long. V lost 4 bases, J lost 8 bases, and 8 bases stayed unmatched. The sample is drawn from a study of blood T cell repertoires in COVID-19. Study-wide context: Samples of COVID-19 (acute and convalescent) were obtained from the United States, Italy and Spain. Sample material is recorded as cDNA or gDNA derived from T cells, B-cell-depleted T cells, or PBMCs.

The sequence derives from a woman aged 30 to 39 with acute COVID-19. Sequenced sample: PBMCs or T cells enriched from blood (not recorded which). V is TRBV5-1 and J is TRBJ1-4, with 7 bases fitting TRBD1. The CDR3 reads CASSGDRVGEKLFF. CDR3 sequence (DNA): TGCGCCAGCAGCGGAGACAGGGTTGGCGAAAAACTGTTTTTT. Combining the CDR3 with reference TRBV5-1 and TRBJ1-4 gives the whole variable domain KAGVTQTPRYLIKTRGQQVTLSCSPISGHRSVSWYQQTPGQGLQFLFEYFSETQRNKGNFPGRFSGRQFSNSRSEMNVSTLELGDSALYLCASSGDRVGEKLFFGSGTQLSVL.